The 20 T cell receptor beta chains reported below all come from one sample, sequenced in a study of cytomegalovirus exposure and HLA in healthy donors (dated by TCRdb to the late 2010s). To prepare the library, the immunoSEQ multiplex PCR assay was applied. The multiplex PCR relied on a mix of 60 forward primers for TCR Vbeta segments and 13 reverse primers for TCR Jbeta segments. Held by TCRdb, this immuneACCESS table contains in-frame sequences only and omits some clones. Under half of the omission traces to an unresolved V gene where checked; the cause of the rest is unknown. For this sample there are fewer than 250,000 clones; 79% appear just once. 0.35% to 0.5% of the sample belongs to the ten largest clones. Sequences were obtained from PBMCs. These receptors originate from a male donor in good health and CMV-seropositive.

This clone appeared a few times. The chain is built from TRBV27 and TRBJ1-5, with TRBD1 identical over 8 bases. CDR3 length: 16 amino acids. V was pared by 4 bases and J by 0 bases, with 5 bases of the junction left unmatched. Germline V lookup: CDR1 MNHEY, CDR2 SMNVEV (reference sequence). This CDR3 reads CASSSRTGYSNQPQHF. Here the CDR3 DNA reads TGTGCCAGCAGTTCCCGGACAGGGTATAGCAATCAGCCCCAGCATTTT.

The genes are TRBV7-9 and TRBJ2-3; maybe TRBD1 (6 bases). CDR1 is SEHNR and CDR2 is FQNEAQ in the germline V gene (reference sequence). The CDR3 is made up of 15 amino acids. Trimming removed 2 bases at V and 2 bases at J, with 11 bases between. In DNA form, the CDR3 reads TGTGCCAGCAGCTTACAGGGGTCCGCCACAGATACGCAGTATTTT. This translates into CASSLQGSATDTQYF.

This chain uses TRBV29-1 with TRBJ1-1; TRBD1 is a possible D gene (5 bases). This CDR3 region has 11 residues. Germline CDR1 reads SQVTM; CDR2 reads ANQGSEA. Trimming removed 4 bases at V and 13 bases at J, with 16 bases between. CDR3 protein: CSVGDAGFFFF. Here the CDR3 DNA reads TGCAGCGTTGGGGACGCGGGGTTCTTTTTCTTT.

The gene calls are TRBV28 and TRBJ1-1, with a tentative D call TRBD1 (6 bases). CDR1 and CDR2 (germline): MDHEN, SYDVKM. V was cut by 1 base and J by 7 bases, with 22 bases left in between. This CDR3 has 17 residues. CDR3 DNA: TGTGCCAGCAGTTTATTACAGGGTCGGAGAGGGCGCTTTGAAGCTTTCTTT. This codes for CASSLLQGRRGRFEAFF.

The chain employs TRBV19 and TRBJ2-5; D gene unclear. With the DNA end fitting TRBJ2-7 better, the J assignment may be wrong. This CDR3 is built from 16 residues. The germline CDR1 and CDR2 sequences are LNHDA and SQIVND (reference sequence). The CDR3: CASSISAQTNLGEQYF. In nucleotides, the CDR3 is TGTGCCAGTAGTATTTCGGCACAGACGAACCTTGGCGAGCAGTACTTC.

The chain uses TRBV7-3 and TRBJ2-5; 8 bases are shared with TRBD2. This CDR3 spans 16 amino acids. Germline V gene sequence: CDR1 SGHTA, CDR2 FQGTGA. Unmatched junction bases numbered 11, after V lost 3 bases and J lost 5 bases. CDR3 protein: CASSFTGGRGGETQYF. The CDR3 DNA sequence: TGTGCCAGCAGCTTCACGGGAGGGAGAGGTGGGGAGACCCAGTACTTC. Full variable domain (rest looked up from reference TRBV7-3 and TRBJ2-5): GAGVSQTPSNKVTEKGKYVELRCDPISGHTALYWYRQSLGQGPEFLIYFQGTGAADDSGLPNDRFFAVRPEGSVSTLKIQRTERGDSAVYLCASSFTGGRGGETQYFGPGTRLLVL.

The gene calls are TRBV10-3 and TRBJ2-5; 10 bases align to TRBD2. Germline V lookup: CDR1 ENHRY, CDR2 SYGVKD. The CDR3 is 16 amino acids. V gave up 2 bases and J gave up 7 bases; unmatched junction bases: 10. The CDR3 here is CAISERLAGESGTQYF. CDR3 bases: TGTGCCATCAGTGAGAGGCTAGCGGGGGAGTCCGGGACCCAGTACTTC.

The chain employs TRBV9 and TRBJ2-7, with TRBD2 matching over 10 bases. CDR3 length: 15 amino acids. The germline V gene encodes CDR1 SGDLS and CDR2 YYNGEE. V lost 4 bases to trimming and J lost 1 base; unmatched junction nucleotides: 5. CDR3 residues: CASSPLAGVSYEQYF. CDR3 bases: TGTGCCAGCAGCCCCCTAGCGGGAGTGTCCTACGAGCAGTACTTC.

The chain is built from TRBV19 and TRBJ2-1, with a possible D match to TRBD2 (5 bases). The germline V and J ends were trimmed by 5 bases and 10 bases, with 12 bases remaining between them. Germline V gives CDR1 LNHDA, CDR2 SQIVND (reference sequence). The CDR3 covers 12 residues. The DNA for the CDR3 is TGTGCCAGTAGTGTCGTGGGAGACGAGCAGTTCTTC. Encoded protein: CASSVVGDEQFF.

The genes are TRBV7-8 and TRBJ1-2; D gene uncertain. CDR3 length: 14 residues. Germline CDR1 is SGHVS and CDR2 is FQNEAQ. Trimming stripped 1 base from V and 1 base from J, with 7 bases between. The CDR3 loop is CASSLEVSNYGYTF. The CDR3 DNA reads as TGTGCCAGCAGCTTAGAAGTCAGTAACTATGGCTACACCTTC.

This clone has a single count. The J gene is TRBJ2-7, the V gene TRBV27; possible D gene TRBD1, 6 bases. CDR1 MNHEY and CDR2 SMNVEV come from the germline V gene (reference sequence). Trimming took off 2 bases at V and 0 bases at J, with 11 bases between the two ends. This CDR3 region has 15 residues. The CDR3 coding sequence is TGTGCCAGCAGTTTAATCGGGACATTCTCCTACGAGCAGTACTTC. Its protein product is CASSLIGTFSYEQYF.

The chain links TRBV5-1 to TRBJ2-7; D is perhaps TRBD1 (6 bases). Trimming removed 1 base from V and 2 bases from J, with 13 bases in between. CDR1 SGHRS and CDR2 YFSETQ come from the germline V gene. The length of the CDR3 is 15 residues. The CDR3 DNA follows: TGCGCCAGCAGCTTGATTTTAGGGGGACCCTACGAGCAGTACTTC. It translates to CASSLILGGPYEQYF.

The rearrangement joins TRBV21-1 to TRBJ2-7; TRBD1 is taken as the D call from the table, unchecked against the DNA. TRBV21-1 is a listed pseudogene. This CDR3 is built from 15 residues. The CDR3 spells CASSKAEDSAYEQYF. CDR3 nucleotides: TGTGCCAGCAGCAAAGCAGAGGACAGCGCCTACGAGCAGTACTTC.

This chain uses TRBV28 with TRBJ2-7, with no clear D. There are 13 residues in the CDR3. Between the trimmed V and J ends, which lost 5 bases and 3 bases, there was a span of 11 bases. Germline CDR1 and CDR2: MDHEN and SYDVKM. The CDR3 protein is CASSPPPRYEQYF. For the CDR3, the DNA is TGTGCCAGCAGTCCCCCCCCGCGCTACGAGCAGTACTTC.

The V gene is TRBV7-3, the J gene TRBJ1-1; no reliable D call. The ends were cut back, 2 bases at V and 13 bases at J, with 14 bases in the middle. Germline V gives CDR1 SGHTA, CDR2 FQGTGA. The CDR3 has 12 amino acids. CDR3 sequence (DNA): TGTGCCAGCAGCTTAGGCCCCCCCGAGGTTTTCTTT. It specifies CASSLGPPEVFF.

This chain joins TRBV7-9 and TRBJ2-7; D might be TRBD2 (6 bases). Germline assignment: CDR1 SEHNR and CDR2 FQNEAQ (reference sequence). The CDR3 is 14 amino acids. V lost 5 bases to trimming and J lost 1 base, with 12 bases between them. The CDR3: CASSHKAGSYEQYF. In nucleotides, the CDR3 is TGTGCCAGCAGCCACAAGGCGGGATCCTACGAGCAGTACTTC.

The V gene is TRBV6-5, the J gene TRBJ1-2; a possible D gene is TRBD1 (5 bases). CDR3 length: 9 residues. Per germline, CDR1 MNHEY and CDR2 SVGAGI. Trimming took off 11 bases at V and 5 bases at J, with 6 bases between the two ends. The chain's CDR3 is CAAGYGYTF. The CDR3 nucleotides are TGTGCCGCAGGGTATGGCTACACCTTC.

The CDR3 DNA reads as TGTGCCAGCAGCCACGGGACAGCCCGGTCCTACGAGCAGTACTTC. It encodes CASSHGTARSYEQYF. This chain uses TRBV5-6 with TRBJ2-7; 7 nucleotides agree with TRBD1. This CDR3 contains 15 residues. With V trimmed by 4 bases and J by 1 base, 8 bases remained unmatched. Germline V gene lookup returns CDR1 SGHDT and CDR2 YYEEEE.

This clone has only one observation. The chain couples TRBV25-1 to TRBJ2-7; 9 bases fit TRBD1. V gave up 5 bases and J gave up 0 bases; unmatched junction bases: 5. CDR3 size: 15 residues. Looked up from germline, CDR1 is MGHDK and CDR2 is SYGVNS. In DNA form, the CDR3 reads TGTGCCAGCAGTAACAGGGGGCTTTCCTCCTACGAGCAGTACTTC. This sequence encodes CASSNRGLSSYEQYF.

The genes are TRBV9 and TRBJ2-5; D not resolved. Trimming pared 0 bases from V and 0 bases from J, leaving 6 bases between. Looked up from germline, CDR1 is SGDLS and CDR2 is YYNGEE. The CDR3 sequence is 14 residues long. CDR3 sequence (DNA): TGTGCCAGCAGCGTAGGACACAACCAAGAGACCCAGTACTTC. Residues: CASSVGHNQETQYF. The variable domain in full, with the rest retrieved from reference TRBV9 and TRBJ2-5, is DSGVTQTPKHLITATGQRVTLRCSPRSGDLSVYWYQQSLDQGLQFLIQYYNGEERAKGNILERFSAQQFPDLHSELNLSSLELGDSALYFCASSVGHNQETQYFGPGTRLLVL.